This TCR beta chain stems from a study of T cells expressing NK-cell markers. Worth noting for this clonotype: Its specificity is unknown.

TCRdb reanalyzed the 5' RACE reads, giving one entry per CDR3 protein sequence and no DNA. The sample spans around 550,000 distinct CDR3 sequences; the ten largest clones claim around 3.3%. Germline V gives CDR1 MNHEY, CDR2 SVGAGI. The CDR3 totals 16 residues. Study-wide results and caveats: Dominant NKG2C+ clonotypes in roughly six donors made up about 1.0-8% of CD8+ T cells.

Sequenced sample: blood T cells: a sorted CD56 or NKG2C T cell subset, CD4+ or CD8+ T cells, or bulk PBMC T cells (not recorded which). The chain joins TRBV6-5 to TRBJ1-5; TCRdb's D call of TRBD1 is untestable without DNA. The sequence came from a man aged 18-30 years in good health. The CDR3 here is CASSYSSQGEGQPQHF.